Below, 12 T cell receptor beta chains from the same sample are listed, as sequenced in a study of blood T cell repertoires in COVID-19. Some clones are missing from TCRdb's copy, which holds only in-frame ones; the method was immunoSEQ multiplex PCR. The sample yields 200,000 to 300,000 clones, about 83% seen once. The specimen was peripheral blood. These receptors all come from a human donor in a cohort sampled during active COVID-19.

This clone occurred a few times. CDR3 protein: CAIAGADTQYF. The CDR3 DNA follows: TGTGCCATCGCGGGGGCAGATACGCAGTATTTT. The rearrangement links TRBV10-3 to TRBJ2-3, with 7 bases matching TRBD2. V was pared by 8 bases and J by 4 bases, with 0 bases of the junction left unmatched. The V gene's germline CDR1 is ENHRY and CDR2 SYGVKD. CDR3 length equals 11 residues.

This clone was recorded only once. The V and J genes are TRBV18 and TRBJ1-2; tentatively, D is TRBD1 (6 bases). Germline V CDR1 and CDR2: KGHSH, LQKENI. Trimming took off 5 bases at V and 8 bases at J, with 18 bases between the two ends. The CDR3 totals 14 residues. The CDR3 DNA reads as TGTGCCAGCTCAACACTCGACAGGTCGGAGGGCTACACCTTC. Protein product: CASSTLDRSEGYTF.

This clone has a single count. The rearrangement uses TRBV3-1 (or the pseudogene TRBV3-2) and TRBJ1-1; 9 bases fit TRBD1. CDR3 length equals 14 residues. Germline-derived CDR1 and CDR2 are LGHDT and YNNKEL (reference sequence). The V gene end was trimmed by 4 bases and the J gene end by 1 base; junction bases not matched to a gene: 1. The CDR3 DNA reads TGTGCCAGCAGCCCGGGACAGGGGAACACTGAAGCTTTCTTT. Translation gives CASSPGQGNTEAFF.

The chain uses TRBV6-5 and TRBJ1-6; 7 nucleotides line up with TRBD1. Trimming at V came to 0 bases and at J to 5 bases, leaving 4 bases not matched to a gene. Germline assignment: CDR1 MNHEY and CDR2 SVGAGI. The CDR3 runs 16 residues. Here the CDR3 reads CASSYSTGLNNSPLHF. The DNA of the CDR3 is TGTGCCAGCAGTTACTCGACAGGGCTAAATAATTCACCCCTCCACTTT.

V is TRBV19 and J is TRBJ1-1; 9 bases match TRBD1. Trimming at V came to 7 bases and at J to 3 bases, leaving 6 bases not matched to a gene. There are 14 residues in the CDR3. Per germline, CDR1 LNHDA and CDR2 SQIVND (reference sequence). The CDR3 DNA sequence: TGTGCCAGTACTGGGACAGGGTGGTACACTGAAGCTTTCTTT. The encoded protein is CASTGTGWYTEAFF.

The J gene is TRBJ1-3, the V gene TRBV7-9, with unresolved D. There are 13 residues in the CDR3. Trimming left V 5 bases short and J 8 bases short, with 13 bases between. Germline values: CDR1 SEHNR, CDR2 FQNEAQ (reference sequence). The CDR3 nucleotides are TGTGCCAGCAGCGTCTCAGGTGAACACACCATATATTTT. Residues: CASSVSGEHTIYF.

This chain joins TRBV9 and TRBJ2-2, with D unresolved. This CDR3 comprises 16 residues. Trimming took off 1 base at V and 0 bases at J, with 10 bases between the two ends. Germline V gene sequence: CDR1 SGDLS, CDR2 YYNGEE. CDR3 protein: CASSVFERANTGELFF. The CDR3 coding sequence is TGTGCCAGCAGCGTATTTGAACGGGCGAACACCGGGGAGCTGTTTTTT.

The chain employs TRBV5-4 and TRBJ2-3; 14 bases are a match to TRBD2. This CDR3 contains 16 residues. Unmatched junction bases numbered 8, after V lost 4 bases and J lost 7 bases. From germline, CDR1 is SGHNT and CDR2 YYREEE (reference sequence). In nucleotides, the CDR3 is TGTGCCAGCAGCCGGACTAGCGGGGGGACAATGTATACGCAGTATTTT. It specifies CASSRTSGGTMYTQYF.

The chain has TRBV15 and TRBJ1-1; 11 bases are shared with TRBD1. CDR3 length equals 12 residues. Germline lookup yields CDR1 LNHNV and CDR2 YYDKDF (reference sequence). Unmatched junction bases numbered 0, after V lost 8 bases and J lost 4 bases. The CDR3 DNA reads as TGTGCCACCGGGACAGGGGGCACTGAAGCTTTCTTT. Its translation: CATGTGGTEAFF.

The chain combines TRBV6-5 with TRBJ2-5; 8 nucleotides line up with TRBD2. The length of the CDR3 is 14 residues. The junction had 4 bases not matched to a gene; V was cut back by 2 bases and J by 5 bases. Germline V gene lookup returns CDR1 MNHEY and CDR2 SVGAGI. Written as DNA, the CDR3 is TGTGCCAGCAGTTACAGAGCGGGAGAGGAGACCCAGTACTTC. Its protein product is CASSYRAGEETQYF.

The chain combines TRBV9 with TRBJ2-1; 8 bases align to TRBD2. CDR1 is SGDLS, CDR2 YYNGEE, per germline. Trimming cost V 3 bases and J 4 bases; bases outside gene matches: 6. The CDR3 loop spans 15 amino acids. CDR3 nucleotides: TGTGCCAGCAGCGGTCGGGGGGGGCCGTACAATGAGCAGTTCTTC. Its protein product is CASSGRGGPYNEQFF.

This rearrangement joins TRBV10-3 to TRBJ1-1, with 8 positions matching TRBD1. The CDR3 totals 15 residues. V was clipped by 7 bases and J by 5 bases; unmatched bases: 12. Germline CDR1 ENHRY, CDR2 SYGVKD. In DNA, the CDR3 is TGTGCCATCATTTCAATCGGACAGGGAAAAACTGAAGCTTTCTTT. This gives the protein CAIISIGQGKTEAFF.